These 11 T cell receptor beta chains were sequenced from one sample in a study of regulatory T cells in long-lasting Graves disease. Regarding time point: persistent/refractory GD, antithyroid drugs over 5 years with positive TRAb. Scientists built the TCR library using RNA that was extracted from PBMCs. CDR3 regions were amplified by Arm-PCR using iRepertoire HTBI primers to build TCR beta libraries. TCRdb called the multiplex PCR reads again in MiXCR, with one record for every CDR3 protein. In the table there are some 300,000 distinct CDR3 sequences, 20% to 25% of which are singletons. The sequencing here drew on peripheral blood mononuclear cells (PBMCs), taken when the disease was refractory, from a patient treated with antithyroid drugs. These receptors were collected from a female donor with Graves disease.

In this sample, this clonotype turned up many times. The chain recombines TRBV6-2 or TRBV6-3 with TRBJ1-6, with 9 bases aligning to TRBD1. Germline V gene data show CDR1 as MNHEY and CDR2 as SVGEGT. V dropped 2 bases and J dropped 10; count of bases not matched to a gene: 6. This CDR3 comprises 15 residues. The CDR3 protein is CASSYGTGLASPLHF. The CDR3 nucleotides read TGTGCCAGCAGTTACGGGACAGGGCTCGCATCACCCCTCCACTTT.

This clonotype was observed a handful of times. The genes are TRBV12-3 or TRBV12-4 and TRBJ2-3, with D possibly TRBD2 on 5 matching bases. V lost 0 bases to trimming and J lost 0 bases, with 7 bases between them. The CDR3 is 15 residues long. The CDR3 here is CASSLAGASTDTQYF. CDR3 nucleotides: TGTGCCAGCAGTTTAGCGGGAGCCAGCACAGATACGCAGTATTTT.

The V gene is TRBV10-3, the J gene TRBJ2-3; D uncertain. Germline lookup yields CDR1 ENHRY and CDR2 SYGVKD. V lost 0 bases and J lost 0, with 7 bases in between. The CDR3 runs to 15 residues. The DNA of the CDR3 is TGTGCCATCAGTGAGTCTGGTTATAGCACAGATACGCAGTATTTT. Protein product: CAISESGYSTDTQYF.

With regard to this clonotype: A far bigger clonotype differs at one base, so this is likely a read error. The genes are TRBV7-9 and TRBJ1-1; perhaps TRBD1 as D (6 bases). The CDR3 totals 14 residues. Deletions cut 5 bases from V and 1 base from J, with 11 bases between. CDR1 and CDR2 from the germline V gene are SEHNR and FQNEAQ (reference sequence). This chain's CDR3 is CASSPWTENTEAFF. Here the CDR3 DNA reads TGTGCCAGCAGCCCGTGGACAGAGAACACTGAAGCTTTCTTT.

This clonotype was counted between two and nine times. The chain uses TRBV6-1 and TRBJ2-7; no firm D call. Germline V CDR1 and CDR2: MNHNS, SASEGT. V was shortened by 6 bases and J by 0 bases, with 15 bases between the two germline ends. The CDR3 covers 15 residues. CDR3 coding DNA: TGTGCCAGCAGCCCCGACGCGAGCGACTCCTACGAGCAGTACTTC. This gives the protein CASSPDASDSYEQYF.

Only a few counts were recorded for this clonotype. The chain has TRBV27 and TRBJ1-1, with TRBD1 identical over 8 bases. V lost 10 bases and J lost 2; bases outside the gene matches: 9. The CDR3 sequence is 14 residues long. CDR1 MNHEY and CDR2 SMNVEV come from the germline V gene (reference sequence). In nucleotides, the CDR3 is TGTGCCAACAGCACCGACAGGGGCAACACTGAAGCTTTCTTT. It is translated as CANSTDRGNTEAFF.

This clonotype was counted a few times. This could be a read error, since a much larger clone is one nucleotide away. This chain joins TRBV12-3 or TRBV12-4 and TRBJ1-1, with D uncertain. The CDR3 is made up of 16 amino acids. The germline V and J ends were trimmed by 5 bases and 0 bases, with 16 bases remaining between them. CDR3 sequence (DNA): TGTGCCAGCAGTATCCGTGGCCCTCCCATGAACACTGAAGCTTTCTTT. This translates into CASSIRGPPMNTEAFF.

This clonotype has at least ten counts. The chain is built from TRBV3-1 and TRBJ1-4; 10 bases align to TRBD1. This CDR3 contains 20 residues. CDR1 and CDR2 from the germline V gene are LGHDT and YNNKEL (reference sequence). J gave up 0 bases and V 0 bases, and 10 bases lay outside the gene matches. CDR3 nucleotides: TGTGCCAGCAGCCAAGATCCCTCGTTTGGGACAGGGGCAACTAATGAAAAACTGTTTTTT. This translates into CASSQDPSFGTGATNEKLFF.

The V gene is TRBV5-1, the J gene TRBJ1-3; 8 bases line up with TRBD1. This CDR3 contains 14 residues. The germline V gene encodes CDR1 SGHRS and CDR2 YFSETQ. V was clipped by 4 bases and J by 4 bases; unmatched bases: 4. The CDR3 reads CASSKDRAGNTIYF. For the CDR3, the DNA is TGCGCCAGCAGCAAGGACAGGGCAGGAAACACCATATATTTT.

This clonotype was observed a handful of times. The rearrangement links TRBV6-1 to TRBJ2-7; TRBD1 agrees at 9 bases. Per germline, CDR1 MNHNS and CDR2 SASEGT. The CDR3 contains 14 residues. V trimming: 6 bases; J trimming: 5 bases; junction bases outside the gene matches: 8. The CDR3 sequence is CASSAGTGLDEQYF. In DNA form, the CDR3 reads TGTGCCAGCAGCGCTGGGACAGGGCTAGACGAGCAGTACTTC.

This clonotype was counted only a few times. J is TRBJ2-1 and V is TRBV6-2 or TRBV6-3; the D gene is possibly TRBD2 (6 bases). Germline CDR1 reads MNHEY; CDR2 reads SVGEGT. CDR3 length equals 15 residues. V lost 5 bases and J 0 bases, leaving 11 bases between the germline ends. This CDR3 is CASSPSGPSYNEQFF. CDR3 coding DNA: TGTGCCAGCAGTCCCAGCGGGCCCTCCTACAATGAGCAGTTCTTC.